The text below deals with one T cell receptor beta chain. The antigen remains unidentified. Germline CDR1 is SGHTA and CDR2 is FQGNSA. V was pared by 5 bases and J by 9 bases, with 7 bases of the junction left unmatched. CDR3 size: 14 residues. The sample comes from a study of tumor-infiltrating lymphocytes in localized non-small cell lung cancer. As for the study in general: Several tumor histologies, both smoking statuses, and some post-neoadjuvant chemotherapy samples were included.

Study-wide points: Tumors had more T cell infiltration than uninvolved lung, per TCRbeta sequencing and CD3 counts.

Profiling relied on immunoSEQ multiplex PCR, and the TCRdb table lists in-frame clones only, not all of them. The data show around 16,000 clones, with about 75% seen just once and approximately 6% held by the top ten. This TCR was sampled from a human donor with non-small cell lung cancer. The chain employs TRBV7-2 and TRBJ2-1, with 10 bases identical to TRBD1. Sequenced sample: lung tumor tissue. The CDR3 sequence is CASSTGQGMGEQFF. CDR3 nucleotides: TGTGCCAGCAGCACGGGACAGGGGATGGGTGAGCAGTTCTTC.